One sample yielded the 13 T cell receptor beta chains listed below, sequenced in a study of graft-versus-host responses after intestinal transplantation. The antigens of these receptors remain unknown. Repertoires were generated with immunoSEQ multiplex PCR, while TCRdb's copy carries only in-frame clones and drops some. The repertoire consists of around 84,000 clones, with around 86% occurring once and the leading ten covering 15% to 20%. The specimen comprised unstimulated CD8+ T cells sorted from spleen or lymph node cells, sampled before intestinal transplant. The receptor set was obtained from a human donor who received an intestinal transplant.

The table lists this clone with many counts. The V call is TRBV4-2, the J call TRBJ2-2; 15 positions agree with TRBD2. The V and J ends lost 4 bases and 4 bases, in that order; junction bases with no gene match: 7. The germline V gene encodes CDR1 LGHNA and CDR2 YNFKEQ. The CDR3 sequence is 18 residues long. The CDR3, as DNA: TGTGCCAGCAGCCTCCGGACTAGCGGGGGGGCGAGCACCGGGGAGCTGTTTTTT. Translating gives CASSLRTSGGASTGELFF.

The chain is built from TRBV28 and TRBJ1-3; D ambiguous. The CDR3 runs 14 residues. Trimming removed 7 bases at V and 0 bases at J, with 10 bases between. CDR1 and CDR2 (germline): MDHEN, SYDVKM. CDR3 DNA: TGTGCCAGCAACGGGATTGCCTCTGGAAACACCATATATTTT. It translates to CASNGIASGNTIYF.

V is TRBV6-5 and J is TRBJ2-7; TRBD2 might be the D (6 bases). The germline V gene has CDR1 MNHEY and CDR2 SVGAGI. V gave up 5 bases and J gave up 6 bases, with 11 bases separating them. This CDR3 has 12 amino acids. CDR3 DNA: TGTGCCAGCAGTCGGGACTTTTTCGAGCAGTACTTC. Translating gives CASSRDFFEQYF.

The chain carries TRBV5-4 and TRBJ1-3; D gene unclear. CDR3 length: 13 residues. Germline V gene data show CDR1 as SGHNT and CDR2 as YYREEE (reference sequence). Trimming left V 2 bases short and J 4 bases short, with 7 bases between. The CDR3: CASSFLGGNTIYF. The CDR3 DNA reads TGTGCCAGCAGCTTTCTAGGCGGAAACACCATATATTTT.

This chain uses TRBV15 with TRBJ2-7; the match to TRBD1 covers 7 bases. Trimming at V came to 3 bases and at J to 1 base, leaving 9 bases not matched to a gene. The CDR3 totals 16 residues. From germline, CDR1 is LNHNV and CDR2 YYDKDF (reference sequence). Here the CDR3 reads CATSSYRGPSSYEQYF. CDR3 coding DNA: TGTGCCACCAGCAGTTACAGGGGCCCGTCTTCCTACGAGCAGTACTTC. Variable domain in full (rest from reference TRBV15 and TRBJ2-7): DAMVIQNPRYQVTQFGKPVTLSCSQTLNHNVMYWYQQKSSQAPKLLFHYYDKDFNNEADTPDNFQSRRPNTSFCFLDIRSPGLGDTAMYLCATSSYRGPSSYEQYFGPGTRLTVT.

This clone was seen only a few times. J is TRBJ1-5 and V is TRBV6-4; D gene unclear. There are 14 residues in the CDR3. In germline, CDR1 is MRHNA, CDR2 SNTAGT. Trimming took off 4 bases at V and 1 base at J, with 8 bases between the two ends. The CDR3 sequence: CASSGQVSNQPQHF. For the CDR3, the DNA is TGTGCCAGCAGTGGGCAGGTCAGCAATCAGCCCCAGCATTTT.

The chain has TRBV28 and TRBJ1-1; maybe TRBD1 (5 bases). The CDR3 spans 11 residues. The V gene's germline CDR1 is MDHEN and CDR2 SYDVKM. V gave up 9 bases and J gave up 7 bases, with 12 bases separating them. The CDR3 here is CASYGGNEAFF. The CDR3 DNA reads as TGTGCCAGTTACGGGGGGAATGAAGCTTTCTTT. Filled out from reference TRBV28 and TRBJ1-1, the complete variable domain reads DVKVTQSSRYLVKRTGEKVFLECVQDMDHENMFWYRQDPGLGLRLIYFSYDVKMKEKGDIPEGYSVSREKKERFSLILESASTNQTSMYLCASYGGNEAFFGQGTRLTVV.

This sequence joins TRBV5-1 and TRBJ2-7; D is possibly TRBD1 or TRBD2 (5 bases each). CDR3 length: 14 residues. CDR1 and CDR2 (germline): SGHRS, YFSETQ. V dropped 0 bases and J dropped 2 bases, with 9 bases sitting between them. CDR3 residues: CASSLGDGPYEQYF. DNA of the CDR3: TGCGCCAGCAGCTTGGGGGACGGACCCTACGAGCAGTACTTC. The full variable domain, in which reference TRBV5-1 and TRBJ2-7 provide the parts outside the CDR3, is KAGVTQTPRYLIKTRGQQVTLSCSPISGHRSVSWYQQTPGQGLQFLFEYFSETQRNKGNFPGRFSGRQFSNSRSEMNVSTLELGDSALYLCASSLGDGPYEQYFGPGTRLTVT.

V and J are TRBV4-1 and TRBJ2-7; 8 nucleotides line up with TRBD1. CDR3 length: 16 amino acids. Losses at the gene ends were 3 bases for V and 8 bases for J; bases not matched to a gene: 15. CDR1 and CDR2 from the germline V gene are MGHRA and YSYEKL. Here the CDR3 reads CASSHFSGQERAQQYF. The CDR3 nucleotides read TGCGCCAGCAGCCATTTTTCGGGACAGGAACGCGCGCAGCAGTACTTC.

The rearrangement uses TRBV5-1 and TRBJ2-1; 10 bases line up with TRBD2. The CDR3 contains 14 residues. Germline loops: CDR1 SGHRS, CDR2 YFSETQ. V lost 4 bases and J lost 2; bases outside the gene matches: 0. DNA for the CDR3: TGCGCCAGCAGCACTAGCGGGGCCTACAATGAGCAGTTCTTC. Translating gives CASSTSGAYNEQFF.

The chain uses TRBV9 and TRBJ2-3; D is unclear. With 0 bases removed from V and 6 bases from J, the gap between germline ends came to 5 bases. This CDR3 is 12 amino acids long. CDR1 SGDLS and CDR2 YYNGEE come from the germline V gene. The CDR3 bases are TGTGCCAGCAGCGTAGCTGGTGATACGCAGTATTTT. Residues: CASSVAGDTQYF.

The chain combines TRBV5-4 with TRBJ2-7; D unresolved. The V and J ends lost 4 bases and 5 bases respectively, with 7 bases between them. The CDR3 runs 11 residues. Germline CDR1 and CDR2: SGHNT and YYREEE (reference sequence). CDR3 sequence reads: CASSIGHEQYF. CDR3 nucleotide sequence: TGTGCCAGCAGCATAGGACACGAGCAGTACTTC. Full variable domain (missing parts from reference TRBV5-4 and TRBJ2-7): ETGVTQSPTHLIKTRGQQVTLRCSSQSGHNTVSWYQQALGQGPQFIFQYYREEENGRGNFPPRFSGLQFPNYSSELNVNALELDDSALYLCASSIGHEQYFGPGTRLTVT.

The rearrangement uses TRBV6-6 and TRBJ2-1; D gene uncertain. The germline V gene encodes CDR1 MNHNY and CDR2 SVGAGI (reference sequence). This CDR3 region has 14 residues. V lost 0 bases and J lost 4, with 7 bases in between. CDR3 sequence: CASSYSKFYNEQFF. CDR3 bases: TGTGCCAGCAGTTACTCGAAGTTTTACAATGAGCAGTTCTTC.